This T cell receptor (beta chain) was captured in a study of T-cell reconstitution after alpha-beta-depleted transplantation in children. This clonotype was counted at least ten times. Antigen: not known. At one end, the junction sequence differs from germline, possibly due to a read error. Unique molecular identifiers were built into the TCRbeta library. TCRdb reprocessed the PCR reads via MiXCR and lists one record per CDR3 protein. This table holds 65,000 to 75,000 distinct CDR3 sequences, roughly 5.2% found once. General study points: At the one-year point after transplant, T-cell counts and TCRbeta diversity were found to come mostly from T cells that had been newly produced. Two months or so post-transplant, alpha-beta T cells reportedly derived from several hundred expanded graft clones. Surviving recipient T cells and thymic progenitors accounted for the high day-60 TCRbeta diversity observed in some patients.

Germline V gene lookup returns CDR1 WSHSY and CDR2 SAAADI. The CDR3 is 13 amino acids. The clonotype comes from a boy under two years old who had a stem cell transplant for acute myeloid leukemia, so the T cells may come from the graft donor. The source was PBMCs, mostly from graft donor cells, collected 180 days after TCRalphabeta/CD19-depleted stem cell transplant. The chain has TRBV10-2 and TRBJ1-5; D is ambiguous. This chain's CDR3 is CASSDSSDQPQHF. The CDR3 nucleotides read TGCGCCAGCAGTGATTCATCAGATCAACCCCAGCATTTT.